This T cell receptor beta chain was profiled in a study of human T cells and chemical hapten exposure. Time point described: patch test 2, 6 weeks after DPC sensitization. Treatment denoted: therapeutic diphenylcyclopropenone sensitization with weekly scalp DPC. Comments on this clonotype: Antigen unknown.

TCRdb processed the RACE reads anew with MiXCR; each CDR3 protein has one entry. This table holds approximately 120,000 distinct CDR3 sequences, 9.2% found once. Overall study findings and caveats: It was expanded TCRs that formed significantly more large CDR3 similarity clusters than controls did. With patch test score, the counts of PT1 expanded TCRs showed a positive correlation.

Sample: whole blood, taken in connection with sensitization to the hapten diphenylcyclopropenone (DPC). The clonotype comes from a woman in her thirties or forties with alopecia areata. Some clones in this sample may be carry-over from other donors' samples.

The CDR3, as DNA: TGTGCCAGCAGCTTAAGGCTTGAAGCTTTCTTT. Its translation is CASSLRLEAFF. V is TRBV13 and J is TRBJ1-1; D unresolved. Trimming removed 2 bases from V and 7 bases from J, with 5 bases in between. CDR1 is PRHDT, CDR2 FYEKMQ, per germline (reference sequence). CDR3 length: 11 residues. The variable domain in full, with the rest retrieved from reference TRBV13 and TRBJ1-1, is AAGVIQSPRHLIKEKRETATLKCYPIPRHDTVYWYQQGPGQDPQFLISFYEKMQSDKGSIPDRFSAQQFSDYHSELNMSSLELGDSALYFCASSLRLEAFFGQGTRLTVV.